The clone carrying this TCR beta chain has more than one count but fewer than ten. The antigen is unknown. The CDR3 runs 13 residues. The V end was cut by 5 bases, the J end by 2 bases, with 10 bases between. Germline assignment: CDR1 MNHEY and CDR2 SMNVEV (reference sequence). These data originate in a study of identical twins. The study's findings and limits: Abundant cord blood beta clonotypes carried fewer insertions; memory repertoires showed none. In drawing conclusions, the study used cross-sectional statistical analysis and did not follow the same donors. The models systematically underestimated how much out-of-frame TCR alpha was shared in monozygotic twins.

It was template switching that added a universal primer site, and there were unique molecular identifiers on the cDNA. MiXCR, applied by TCRdb to the 5' RACE reads, yields one record per CDR3 protein. The sample yields about 20,000 distinct CDR3 sequences, just under 70% seen once. The specimen was memory (CD45RO+) T cells sorted from blood. The TCR sequence derives from a young woman in good health. This table probably holds off-target reads from a library built for another chain. This chain links TRBV27 with TRBJ2-7; D ambiguous. The CDR3 sequence: CASSPSVAYEQYF. The DNA for the CDR3 is TGTGCCAGCAGTCCCAGCGTAGCCTACGAGCAGTACTTC.